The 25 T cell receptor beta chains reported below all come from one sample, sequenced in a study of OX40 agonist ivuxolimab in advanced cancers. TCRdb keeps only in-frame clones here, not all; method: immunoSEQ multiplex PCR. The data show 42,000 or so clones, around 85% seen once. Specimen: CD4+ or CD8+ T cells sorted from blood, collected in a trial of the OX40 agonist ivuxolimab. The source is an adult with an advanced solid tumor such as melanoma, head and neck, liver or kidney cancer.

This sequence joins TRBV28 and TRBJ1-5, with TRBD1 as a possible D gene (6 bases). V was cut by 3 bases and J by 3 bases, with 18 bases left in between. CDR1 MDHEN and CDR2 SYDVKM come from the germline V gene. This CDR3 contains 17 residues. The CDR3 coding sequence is TGTGCCAGCAGTTTTGGTTTAGCCCAGGGGATCAATCAGCCCCAGCATTTT. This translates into CASSFGLAQGINQPQHF.

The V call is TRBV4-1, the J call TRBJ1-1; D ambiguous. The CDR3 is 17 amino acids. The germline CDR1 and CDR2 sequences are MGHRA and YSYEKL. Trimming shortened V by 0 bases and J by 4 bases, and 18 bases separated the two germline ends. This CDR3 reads CASSQERRYDGFTEAFF. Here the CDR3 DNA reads TGCGCCAGCAGCCAAGAAAGGAGGTATGATGGGTTCACTGAAGCTTTCTTT.

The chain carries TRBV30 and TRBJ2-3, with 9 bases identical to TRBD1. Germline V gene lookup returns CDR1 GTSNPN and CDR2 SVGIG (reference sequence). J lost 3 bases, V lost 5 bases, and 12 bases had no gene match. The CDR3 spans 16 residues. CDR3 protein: CAWGEQGAERTDTQYF. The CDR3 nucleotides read TGTGCCTGGGGGGAACAGGGGGCTGAAAGGACAGATACGCAGTATTTT.

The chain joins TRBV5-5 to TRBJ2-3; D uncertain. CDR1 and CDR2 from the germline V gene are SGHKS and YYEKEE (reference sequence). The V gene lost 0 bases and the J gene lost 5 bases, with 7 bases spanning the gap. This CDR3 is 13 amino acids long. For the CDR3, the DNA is TGTGCCAGCAGCTTGGTGCTAGTAGATACGCAGTATTTT. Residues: CASSLVLVDTQYF.

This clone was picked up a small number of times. CDR3 in DNA: TGTGCCAGCAGCTTGGAGGGGGCCCAAGAGACCCAGTACTTC. The encoded protein is CASSLEGAQETQYF. V is TRBV7-9 and J is TRBJ2-5; perhaps TRBD1 as D (7 bases). This CDR3 is built from 14 residues. V dropped 3 bases and J dropped 1 base, with 9 bases sitting between them. CDR1 is SEHNR, CDR2 FQNEAQ, per germline (reference sequence). Drawing the rest from reference TRBV7-9 and TRBJ2-5, the complete variable domain is DTGVSQNPRHKITKRGQNVTFRCDPISEHNRLYWYRQTLGQGPEFLTYFQNEAQLEKSRLLSDRFSAERPKGSFSTLEIQRTEQGDSAMYLCASSLEGAQETQYFGPGTRLLVL.

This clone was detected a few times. DNA of the CDR3: TGTGCCAGCAGTTTATCTGGTCAGGGAGGAGGCTACACCTTC. Its translation is CASSLSGQGGGYTF. J is TRBJ1-2 and V is TRBV27; tentative D call: TRBD1 (5 bases). The CDR3 is 14 residues long. The V gene lost 0 bases and the J gene lost 8 bases, with 13 bases spanning the gap. The germline CDR1 and CDR2 sequences are MNHEY and SMNVEV (reference sequence).

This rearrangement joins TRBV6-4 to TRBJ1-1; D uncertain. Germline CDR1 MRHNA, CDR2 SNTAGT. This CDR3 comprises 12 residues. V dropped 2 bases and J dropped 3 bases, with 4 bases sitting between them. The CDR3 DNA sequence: TGTGCCAGCAGTGACGGGTACACTGAAGCTTTCTTT. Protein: CASSDGYTEAFF.

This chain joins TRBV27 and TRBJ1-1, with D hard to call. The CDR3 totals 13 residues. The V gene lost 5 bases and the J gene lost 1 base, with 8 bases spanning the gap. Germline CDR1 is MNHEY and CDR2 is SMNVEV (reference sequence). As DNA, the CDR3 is TGTGCCAGCAGTCTGGGCTCGAACACTGAAGCTTTCTTT. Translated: CASSLGSNTEAFF.

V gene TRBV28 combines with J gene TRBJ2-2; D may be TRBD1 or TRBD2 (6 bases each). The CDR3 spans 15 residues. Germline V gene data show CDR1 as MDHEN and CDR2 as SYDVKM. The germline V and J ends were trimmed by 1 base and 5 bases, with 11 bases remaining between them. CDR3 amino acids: CASSLLQGGTGELFF. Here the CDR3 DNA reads TGTGCCAGCAGTTTATTACAGGGAGGTACCGGGGAGCTGTTTTTT.

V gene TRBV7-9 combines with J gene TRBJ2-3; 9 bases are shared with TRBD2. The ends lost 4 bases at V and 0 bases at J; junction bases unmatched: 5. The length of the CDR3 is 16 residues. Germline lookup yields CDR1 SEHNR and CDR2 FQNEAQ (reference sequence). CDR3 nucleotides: TGTGCCAGCAGCTCGGTAACTAGCGGGAGCACAGATACGCAGTATTTT. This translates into CASSSVTSGSTDTQYF.

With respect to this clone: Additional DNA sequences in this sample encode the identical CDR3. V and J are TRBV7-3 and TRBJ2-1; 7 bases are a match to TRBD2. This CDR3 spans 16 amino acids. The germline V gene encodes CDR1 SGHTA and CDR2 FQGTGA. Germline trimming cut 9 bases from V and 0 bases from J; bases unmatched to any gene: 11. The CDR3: CASSRSSGASYNEQFF. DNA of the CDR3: TGTGCCAGTAGCCGATCGAGCGGGGCCTCCTACAATGAGCAGTTCTTC.

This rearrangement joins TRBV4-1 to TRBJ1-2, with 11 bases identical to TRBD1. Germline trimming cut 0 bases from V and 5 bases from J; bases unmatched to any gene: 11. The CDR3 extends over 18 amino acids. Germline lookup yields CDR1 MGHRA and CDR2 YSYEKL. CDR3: CASSQDGGQGARRYGYTF. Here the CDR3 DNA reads TGCGCCAGCAGCCAAGATGGAGGACAGGGGGCGCGGAGATATGGCTACACCTTC.

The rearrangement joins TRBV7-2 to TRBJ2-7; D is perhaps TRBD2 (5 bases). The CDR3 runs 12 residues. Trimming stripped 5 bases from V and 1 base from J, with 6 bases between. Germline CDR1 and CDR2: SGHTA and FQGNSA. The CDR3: CASSRTSYEQYF. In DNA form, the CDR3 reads TGTGCCAGCAGCCGGACTTCCTACGAGCAGTACTTC.

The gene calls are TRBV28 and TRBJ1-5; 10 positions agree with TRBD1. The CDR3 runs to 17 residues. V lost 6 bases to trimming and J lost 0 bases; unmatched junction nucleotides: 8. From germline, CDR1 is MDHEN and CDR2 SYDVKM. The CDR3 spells CASSYGTGAYSNQPQHF. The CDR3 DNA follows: TGTGCCAGCAGCTACGGGACAGGGGCATATAGCAATCAGCCCCAGCATTTT.

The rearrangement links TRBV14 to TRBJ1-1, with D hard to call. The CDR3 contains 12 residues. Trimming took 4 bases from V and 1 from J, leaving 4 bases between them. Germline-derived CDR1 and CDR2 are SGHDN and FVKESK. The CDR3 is CASSPTNTEAFF. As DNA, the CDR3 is TGTGCCAGCAGCCCTACGAACACTGAAGCTTTCTTT.

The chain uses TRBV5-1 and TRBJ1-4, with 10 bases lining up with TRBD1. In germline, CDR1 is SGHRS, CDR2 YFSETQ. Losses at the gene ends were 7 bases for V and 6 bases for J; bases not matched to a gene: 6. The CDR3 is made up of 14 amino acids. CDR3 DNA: TGCGCCAGCTTCGCCGGGACAGGGGATGAAAAACTGTTTTTT. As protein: CASFAGTGDEKLFF.

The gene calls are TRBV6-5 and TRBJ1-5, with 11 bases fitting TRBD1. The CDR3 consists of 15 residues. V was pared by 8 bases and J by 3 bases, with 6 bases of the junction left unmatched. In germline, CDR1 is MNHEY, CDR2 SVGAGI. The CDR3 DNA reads TGTGCCAGCTCCGGGACAGGGGGAAACAATCAGCCCCAGCATTTT. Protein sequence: CASSGTGGNNQPQHF.

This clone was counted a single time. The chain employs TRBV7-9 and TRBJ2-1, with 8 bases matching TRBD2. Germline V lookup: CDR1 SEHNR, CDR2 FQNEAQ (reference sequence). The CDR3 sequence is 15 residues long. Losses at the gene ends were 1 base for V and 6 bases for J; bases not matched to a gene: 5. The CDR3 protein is CASSLVSAGANEQFF. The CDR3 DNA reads TGTGCCAGCAGCTTAGTTTCAGCGGGAGCCAATGAGCAGTTCTTC.

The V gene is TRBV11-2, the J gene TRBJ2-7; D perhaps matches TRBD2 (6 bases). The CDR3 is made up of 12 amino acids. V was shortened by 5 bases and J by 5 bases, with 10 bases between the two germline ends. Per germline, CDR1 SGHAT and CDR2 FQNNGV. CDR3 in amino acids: CASSLREDEQYF. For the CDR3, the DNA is TGTGCCAGCAGCCTCAGGGAGGACGAGCAGTACTTC. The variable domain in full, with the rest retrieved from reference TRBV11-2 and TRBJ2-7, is EAGVAQSPRYKIIEKRQSVAFWCNPISGHATLYWYQQILGQGPKLLIQFQNNGVVDDSQLPKDRFSAERLKGVDSTLKIQPAKLEDSAVYLCASSLREDEQYFGPGTRLTVT.

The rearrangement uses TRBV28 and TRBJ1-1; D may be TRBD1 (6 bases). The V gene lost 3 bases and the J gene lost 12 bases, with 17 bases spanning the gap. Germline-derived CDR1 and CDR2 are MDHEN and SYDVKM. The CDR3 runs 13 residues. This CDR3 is CASSLSPRGGTFF. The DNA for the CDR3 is TGTGCCAGCAGTTTGTCGCCTCGAGGGGGAACTTTCTTT.

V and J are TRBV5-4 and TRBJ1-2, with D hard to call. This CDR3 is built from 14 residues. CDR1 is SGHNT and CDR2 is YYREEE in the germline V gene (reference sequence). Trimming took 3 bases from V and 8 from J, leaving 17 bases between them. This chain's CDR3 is CASSSPGGGYGYTF. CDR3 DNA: TGTGCCAGCAGCTCCCCGGGCGGTGGTTACGGCTACACCTTC.

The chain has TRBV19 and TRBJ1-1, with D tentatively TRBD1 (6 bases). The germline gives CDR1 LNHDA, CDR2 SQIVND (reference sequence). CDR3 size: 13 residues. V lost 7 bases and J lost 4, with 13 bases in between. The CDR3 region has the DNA TGTGCCAGTAAGGGGGGAGGGAGCACTGAAGCTTTCTTT. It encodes CASKGGGSTEAFF. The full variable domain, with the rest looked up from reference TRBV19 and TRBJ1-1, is DGGITQSPKYLFRKEGQNVTLSCEQNLNHDAMYWYRQDPGQGLRLIYYSQIVNDFQKGDIAEGYSVSREKKESFPLTVTSAQKNPTAFYLCASKGGGSTEAFFGQGTRLTVV.

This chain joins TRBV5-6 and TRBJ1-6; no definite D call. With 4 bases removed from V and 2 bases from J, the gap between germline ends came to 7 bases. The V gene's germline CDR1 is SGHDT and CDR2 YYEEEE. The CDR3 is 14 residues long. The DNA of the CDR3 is TGTGCCAGCAGCCCGGAGGCCTATAATTCACCCCTCCACTTT. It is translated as CASSPEAYNSPLHF.

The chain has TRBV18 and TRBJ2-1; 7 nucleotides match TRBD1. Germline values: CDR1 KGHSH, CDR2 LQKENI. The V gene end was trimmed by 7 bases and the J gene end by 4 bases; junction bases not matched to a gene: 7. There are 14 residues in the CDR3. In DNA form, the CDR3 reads TGTGCCAGCTTCGACAGGGAAATTTACAATGAGCAGTTCTTC. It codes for CASFDREIYNEQFF.

DNA for the CDR3: TGTGCCAGCTCACCAGACAGATACAATGAGCAGTTCTTC. Translated: CASSPDRYNEQFF. The gene calls are TRBV18 and TRBJ2-1; D is perhaps TRBD1 (5 bases). This CDR3 spans 13 amino acids. Trimming took 2 bases from V and 4 from J, leaving 6 bases between them. Germline CDR1 is KGHSH and CDR2 is LQKENI.